The 25 T cell receptor beta chains listed next were all sequenced from one sample in a study of OX40 agonist ivuxolimab in advanced cancers. The table came from immunoSEQ multiplex PCR; TCRdb's copy has only in-frame clones and leaves some out. The data hold around 27,000 clones, with approximately 90% observed a single time. The specimen was CD4+ or CD8+ T cells sorted from blood, collected in a trial of the OX40 agonist ivuxolimab. The receptors shown here come from an adult with an advanced solid tumor such as melanoma, head and neck, liver or kidney cancer.

This sequence joins TRBV10-3 and TRBJ2-1; a possible D gene is TRBD2 (6 bases). V lost 0 bases, J lost 3 bases, and 9 bases lay in between. The CDR3 totals 15 residues. In germline, CDR1 is ENHRY, CDR2 SYGVKD. CDR3 sequence: CAISESEGSYNEQFF. For the CDR3, the DNA is TGTGCCATCAGTGAGTCGGAGGGGAGCTACAATGAGCAGTTCTTC.

This clone was seen once. This rearrangement joins TRBV7-9 to TRBJ2-3; TRBD1 might be the D (5 bases). There are 16 residues in the CDR3. Trimming shortened V by 3 bases and J by 0 bases, and 13 bases separated the two germline ends. Germline CDR1 reads SEHNR; CDR2 reads FQNEAQ (reference sequence). This chain's CDR3 is CASSFTPTVSTDTQYF. The CDR3 DNA reads as TGTGCCAGCAGCTTCACTCCGACAGTTAGCACAGATACGCAGTATTTT.

The chain couples TRBV5-1 to TRBJ2-1; D is unresolved. The V and J ends lost 0 bases and 6 bases respectively, with 7 bases between them. Germline CDR1 is SGHRS and CDR2 is YFSETQ. The CDR3 loop spans 13 amino acids. This CDR3 is CASSLDLRNEQFF. CDR3 coding DNA: TGCGCCAGCAGCTTGGACTTACGCAATGAGCAGTTCTTC. Supplemented by reference TRBV5-1 and TRBJ2-1, the full variable domain reads KAGVTQTPRYLIKTRGQQVTLSCSPISGHRSVSWYQQTPGQGLQFLFEYFSETQRNKGNFPGRFSGRQFSNSRSEMNVSTLELGDSALYLCASSLDLRNEQFFGPGTRLTVL.

The V and J genes are TRBV27 and TRBJ2-1, with 11 bases aligning to TRBD1. Germline assignment: CDR1 MNHEY and CDR2 SMNVEV (reference sequence). The CDR3 extends over 15 amino acids. The ends lost 3 bases at V and 7 bases at J; junction bases unmatched: 5. CDR3 DNA: TGTGCCAGCAGTTTTGGGACAGGGGGGTCGAATGAGCAGTTCTTC. Translating it yields CASSFGTGGSNEQFF.

J is TRBJ2-2 and V is TRBV28; 10 nucleotides agree with TRBD1. The CDR3 covers 15 residues. V lost 3 bases, J lost 4 bases, and 2 bases stayed unmatched. Germline lookup yields CDR1 MDHEN and CDR2 SYDVKM. The CDR3 here is CASSFGTGVTGELFF. The CDR3 region has the DNA TGTGCCAGCAGTTTCGGGACAGGGGTCACCGGGGAGCTGTTTTTT.

This clone was recorded once. The genes are TRBV7-9 and TRBJ1-1; 9 nucleotides line up with TRBD1. The germline CDR1 and CDR2 sequences are SEHNR and FQNEAQ (reference sequence). After removal of 3 bases from V and 4 bases from J, the junction contained 9 bases not matched to a gene. This CDR3 contains 16 residues. The DNA for the CDR3 is TGTGCCAGCAGCTTTGGTATAGGACAGGGGAGCACTGAAGCTTTCTTT. Translated: CASSFGIGQGSTEAFF.

In its sample, this clone was seen a few times. This chain connects TRBV4-1 to TRBJ2-1; no clear D gene. This CDR3 has 13 amino acids. In germline, CDR1 is MGHRA, CDR2 YSYEKL. The V and J ends lost 0 bases and 6 bases respectively, with 6 bases between them. CDR3 coding DNA: TGCGCCAGCAGCCAAGATTTCGCCAATGAGCAGTTCTTC. The encoded protein is CASSQDFANEQFF.

The J gene is TRBJ2-7, the V gene TRBV12-5, with 7 bases matching TRBD2. The germline V gene encodes CDR1 LGHNT and CDR2 FRNRAP. V lost 3 bases to trimming and J lost 6 bases; unmatched junction nucleotides: 11. The CDR3 spans 15 residues. The CDR3 loop is CASGLGLAGVLEQYF. The CDR3 coding sequence is TGTGCTAGTGGTTTAGGGTTGGCGGGAGTCCTCGAGCAGTACTTC. Full variable domain (missing parts from reference TRBV12-5 and TRBJ2-7): DARVTQTPRHKVTEMGQEVTMRCQPILGHNTVFWYRQTMMQGLELLAYFRNRAPLDDSGMPKDRFSAEMPDATLATLKIQPSEPRDSAVYFCASGLGLAGVLEQYFGPGTRLTVT.

This chain joins TRBV5-4 and TRBJ2-2; perhaps TRBD2 as D (6 bases). Trimming pared 4 bases from V and 1 base from J, leaving 14 bases between. This CDR3 comprises 16 residues. Germline V gives CDR1 SGHNT, CDR2 YYREEE (reference sequence). CDR3 in amino acids: CASSPEAGGNTGELFF. CDR3 nucleotides: TGTGCCAGCAGCCCGGAGGCCGGGGGGAACACCGGGGAGCTGTTTTTT.

V is TRBV7-9 and J is TRBJ2-7; TRBD1 agrees at 10 bases. CDR3 length: 16 residues. V gave up 1 base and J gave up 6 bases; unmatched junction bases: 9. Germline V CDR1 and CDR2: SEHNR, FQNEAQ (reference sequence). The CDR3 nucleotides read TGTGCCAGCAGCTTAGTGGGTTGGACAGGGGGATCCGAGCAGTACTTC. As protein: CASSLVGWTGGSEQYF.

The V gene is TRBV19, the J gene TRBJ1-1; D not certain. This CDR3 has 14 amino acids. Germline CDR1 and CDR2: LNHDA and SQIVND (reference sequence). Trimming cost V 6 bases and J 4 bases, with 15 bases left between them. DNA of the CDR3: TGTGCCAGTAGCATCAACAGTTGGGGCACTGAAGCTTTCTTT. It translates to CASSINSWGTEAFF.

The chain employs TRBV7-6 and TRBJ2-3; TRBD2 matches at 8 bases. The CDR3 contains 14 residues. Per germline, CDR1 SGHVS and CDR2 FNYEAQ. J lost 4 bases, V lost 5 bases, and 5 bases had no gene match. As DNA, the CDR3 is TGTGCCAGCAGCCGAAGCGGGAGCGCAGATACGCAGTATTTT. Its protein product is CASSRSGSADTQYF.

This clone was seen once. The rearrangement joins TRBV11-2 to TRBJ2-7; a possible D gene is TRBD1 (6 bases). Looked up from germline, CDR1 is SGHAT and CDR2 is FQNNGV. The CDR3 consists of 12 residues. V lost 7 bases and J 5 bases, leaving 12 bases between the germline ends. The CDR3 nucleotides read TGTGCCAGCACCTCAGGGGCCAACGAGCAGTACTTC. This sequence encodes CASTSGANEQYF. The full variable domain, in which reference TRBV11-2 and TRBJ2-7 provide the parts outside the CDR3, is EAGVAQSPRYKIIEKRQSVAFWCNPISGHATLYWYQQILGQGPKLLIQFQNNGVVDDSQLPKDRFSAERLKGVDSTLKIQPAKLEDSAVYLCASTSGANEQYFGPGTRLTVT.

This clone turned up a few times. The chain couples TRBV11-2 to TRBJ1-5, with D unclear. With 1 base removed from V and 4 bases from J, the gap between germline ends came to 8 bases. CDR3 length equals 14 residues. Germline V gene lookup returns CDR1 SGHAT and CDR2 FQNNGV. The CDR3 coding sequence is TGTGCCAGCAGCTTAGCAGGTAATAATCAGCCCCAGCATTTT. It specifies CASSLAGNNQPQHF.

This sequence joins TRBV2 and TRBJ2-7, with D uncertain. The CDR3 totals 12 residues. The V gene's germline CDR1 is SNHLY and CDR2 FYNNEI. V dropped 5 bases and J dropped 2 bases, with 7 bases sitting between them. The CDR3 spells CASSKVAYEQYF. DNA of the CDR3: TGTGCCAGCAGTAAGGTCGCCTACGAGCAGTACTTC.

CDR3 sequence reads: CATKRPSTGELFF. CDR3 coding DNA: TGCGCCACCAAAAGACCCAGTACCGGGGAGCTGTTTTTT. The chain has TRBV10-2 and TRBJ2-2; D unclear. Germline CDR1 is WSHSY and CDR2 is SAAADI. Trimming shortened V by 10 bases and J by 5 bases, and 14 bases separated the two germline ends. The CDR3 extends over 13 amino acids.

J is TRBJ2-1 and V is TRBV7-9; no firm D call. Germline loops: CDR1 SEHNR, CDR2 FQNEAQ (reference sequence). Trimming stripped 1 base from V and 9 bases from J, with 7 bases between. The CDR3 spans 12 residues. CDR3: CASSLGAIEQFF. DNA for the CDR3: TGTGCCAGCAGCTTAGGGGCGATTGAGCAGTTCTTC.

The rearrangement links TRBV27 to TRBJ1-1; D ambiguous. CDR1 MNHEY and CDR2 SMNVEV come from the germline V gene (reference sequence). The length of the CDR3 is 13 residues. Trimming took 8 bases from V and 0 from J, leaving 10 bases between them. This chain's CDR3 is CASSRGMNTEAFF. The CDR3 DNA reads as TGTGCCAGCTCGAGAGGGATGAACACTGAAGCTTTCTTT.

This sequence joins TRBV29-1 and TRBJ2-7, with D hard to call. The germline gives CDR1 SQVTM, CDR2 ANQGSEA. The CDR3 sequence is 15 residues long. The V and J ends lost 1 base and 3 bases respectively, with 16 bases between them. DNA for the CDR3: TGCAGCGTTGAAGTTGCCGGCAACCGACACTACGAGCAGTACTTC. Translation gives CSVEVAGNRHYEQYF.

The J gene is TRBJ1-4, the V gene TRBV6-5; possible D gene TRBD1, 5 bases. The CDR3 length is 14 residues. Per germline, CDR1 MNHEY and CDR2 SVGAGI. V was pared by 4 bases and J by 0 bases, with 6 bases between. The CDR3 DNA is TGTGCCAGCAGTTGGACACCAACTAATGAAAAACTGTTTTTT. This gives the protein CASSWTPTNEKLFF.

The rearrangement joins TRBV11-2 to TRBJ2-5, with D possibly being TRBD1 (5 bases). The CDR3 covers 14 residues. The V end was cut by 3 bases, the J end by 1 base, with 9 bases between. Germline CDR1 SGHAT, CDR2 FQNNGV. The CDR3 nucleotides read TGTGCCAGCAGCTTCGGCAGGGCCCAAGAGACCCAGTACTTC. Translating it yields CASSFGRAQETQYF.

This clone was counted only a few times. This chain connects TRBV4-3 to TRBJ1-1; D not resolved. Germline V gene sequence: CDR1 LGHNA, CDR2 YSLEER. The CDR3 runs to 15 residues. Trimming pared 4 bases from V and 3 bases from J, leaving 15 bases between. The CDR3 sequence: CASSPRARVDTEAFF. DNA of the CDR3: TGCGCCAGCAGCCCGCGGGCCCGGGTGGACACTGAAGCTTTCTTT.

V and J are TRBV7-8 and TRBJ2-7, with 8 bases that match TRBD2. V trimming: 5 bases; J trimming: 5 bases; junction bases outside the gene matches: 11. CDR3 size: 15 residues. Germline assignment: CDR1 SGHVS and CDR2 FQNEAQ. The CDR3 DNA follows: TGTGCCAGCAGCGTAGAGGGACTAGAATTCGACGAGCAGTACTTC. Amino acid sequence: CASSVEGLEFDEQYF.

The V call is TRBV30, the J call TRBJ2-7; TRBD1 agrees at 9 bases. Germline V lookup: CDR1 GTSNPN, CDR2 SVGIG (reference sequence). This CDR3 has 14 residues. V lost 4 bases, J lost 5 bases, and 9 bases stayed unmatched. This CDR3 is CAWKFGTGFDEQYF. The CDR3 DNA is TGTGCCTGGAAGTTCGGGACAGGGTTCGACGAGCAGTACTTC.

The CDR3 coding sequence is TGTGCCAGTAGAGGGACTGTCACCAGCTACGAGCAGTACTTC. This gives the protein CASRGTVTSYEQYF. The chain carries TRBV19 and TRBJ2-7; D is perhaps TRBD2 (6 bases). The CDR3 consists of 14 residues. Germline-derived CDR1 and CDR2 are LNHDA and SQIVND (reference sequence). Trimming took off 6 bases at V and 3 bases at J, with 15 bases between the two ends.